This passage covers 21 T cell receptor beta chains from one sample sequenced in a study of blood T cell repertoires in COVID-19. The method was immunoSEQ multiplex PCR; TCRdb's version includes in-frame clones alone and lacks a portion of them. The sample carries tens of thousands of clones, 65% to 80% recorded once. Specimen: peripheral blood. Every receptor here comes from a man aged 25-40 years with COVID-19, enrolled during active disease.

This chain links TRBV24-1 with TRBJ1-5, with D possibly being TRBD1 (5 bases). V dropped 1 base and J dropped 7 bases, with 19 bases sitting between them. The CDR3 totals 17 residues. Germline CDR1 KGHDR, CDR2 SFDVKD. The CDR3 protein is CATSDFGAQGNRQPQHF. DNA of the CDR3: TGTGCCACCAGTGATTTTGGGGCCCAGGGAAATCGGCAGCCCCAGCATTTT.

This chain links TRBV5-6 with TRBJ2-3; TRBD2 matches 12 bases. CDR1 and CDR2 from the germline V gene are SGHDT and YYEEEE. This CDR3 region has 16 residues. V shed 2 bases, J shed 6 bases, and the junction held 7 bases outside the gene matches. The DNA of the CDR3 is TGTGCCAGCAGCTTCGGGGCTAGCGGGGGGGCGGATACGCAGTATTTT. Residues: CASSFGASGGADTQYF. Looking up the rest from reference TRBV5-6 and TRBJ2-3 gives the full variable domain: DAGVTQSPTHLIKTRGQQVTLRCSPKSGHDTVSWYQQALGQGPQFIFQYYEEEERQRGNFPDRFSGHQFPNYSSELNVNALLLGDSALYLCASSFGASGGADTQYFGPGTRLTVL.

This clone has only a few counts. The chain uses TRBV7-3 and TRBJ1-2; 12 bases match TRBD1. With V trimmed by 1 base and J by 0 bases, 15 bases remained unmatched. The CDR3 has 21 amino acids. Germline V gene lookup returns CDR1 SGHTA and CDR2 FQGTGA. This CDR3 reads CASSLRWDRGPASYPNYGYTF. The CDR3 DNA follows: TGTGCCAGCAGCTTAAGATGGGACAGGGGGCCGGCATCCTATCCTAACTATGGCTACACCTTC.

This chain joins TRBV4-1 and TRBJ1-5; maybe TRBD1 (5 bases). V gave up 0 bases and J gave up 1 base, with 7 bases separating them. There are 15 residues in the CDR3. CDR1 and CDR2 (germline): MGHRA, YSYEKL. The CDR3: CASSQDAGSNQPQHF. CDR3 coding DNA: TGCGCCAGCAGCCAAGATGCAGGGAGCAATCAGCCCCAGCATTTT.

This chain links TRBV9 with TRBJ2-2; TRBD1 aligns across 7 bases. V shed 3 bases and J 2 bases; nucleotides not matched to a gene: 13. Looked up from germline, CDR1 is SGDLS and CDR2 is YYNGEE. There are 18 residues in the CDR3. This CDR3 reads CASSGGFWTGYNTGELFF. CDR3 in DNA: TGTGCCAGCAGCGGAGGGTTTTGGACAGGATACAACACCGGGGAGCTGTTTTTT.

There are a few counts of this clone. The CDR3 bases are TGTGCCAGCCGTTATCCTCTCCCAGGGGACACTGAAGCTTTCTTT. Translated: CASRYPLPGDTEAFF. The chain carries TRBV27 and TRBJ1-1; a weak D match, TRBD1 (6 bases). Between the trimmed V and J ends, which lost 8 bases and 3 bases, there was a span of 19 bases. This CDR3 is 15 amino acids long. The germline CDR1 and CDR2 sequences are MNHEY and SMNVEV (reference sequence).

The chain is built from TRBV11-2 and TRBJ1-4, with TRBD1 as a possible D gene (5 bases). V dropped 9 bases and J dropped 5 bases, with 13 bases sitting between them. In germline, CDR1 is SGHAT, CDR2 FQNNGV. The CDR3 is 13 amino acids. CDR3 in amino acids: CARPGGGNEKLFF. The CDR3, as DNA: TGTGCCAGGCCCGGGGGTGGGAATGAAAAACTGTTTTTT.

The rearrangement links TRBV27 to TRBJ2-7; 8 positions match TRBD1. The V gene's germline CDR1 is MNHEY and CDR2 SMNVEV (reference sequence). The V segment lost 6 bases and the J segment 1 base; nucleotides outside the gene matches: 2. This CDR3 is built from 13 residues. CDR3 in amino acids: CASRDRASYEQYF. DNA for the CDR3: TGTGCCAGCAGGGACAGGGCATCCTACGAGCAGTACTTC.

J is TRBJ1-2 and V is TRBV18, with a weak D call TRBD1 (5 bases). Looked up from germline, CDR1 is KGHSH and CDR2 is LQKENI. Trimming cost V 1 base and J 4 bases, with 7 bases left between them. This CDR3 region has 13 residues. CDR3 sequence (DNA): TGTGCCAGCTCACCACGGGGGGGCTATGGCTACACCTTC. It translates to CASSPRGGYGYTF.

The chain links TRBV28 to TRBJ1-5; tentative D call: TRBD1 (6 bases). Germline V gene sequence: CDR1 MDHEN, CDR2 SYDVKM. The CDR3 contains 14 residues. V was cut by 3 bases and J by 5 bases, with 11 bases left in between. The CDR3 here is CASSLSTGYQPQHF. CDR3 bases: TGTGCCAGCAGTTTGTCGACAGGATATCAGCCCCAGCATTTT.

This clone occurred a few times. The chain links TRBV5-1 to TRBJ2-1; TRBD2 matches at 11 bases. V trimming: 4 bases; J trimming: 5 bases; junction bases outside the gene matches: 5. The CDR3 has 15 residues. CDR1 is SGHRS and CDR2 is YFSETQ in the germline V gene. This CDR3 is CASSPSSGRHNEQFF. Written as DNA, the CDR3 is TGCGCCAGCAGCCCTTCTAGCGGGAGGCACAATGAGCAGTTCTTC.

This clone was recorded a few times. This chain joins TRBV11-3 and TRBJ1-1; a possible D gene is TRBD1 (5 bases). Germline CDR1 and CDR2: SGHNT and YENEEA. The CDR3 consists of 16 residues. V was shortened by 5 bases and J by 3 bases, with 19 bases between the two germline ends. This CDR3 is CASSPGLPRGDTEAFF. CDR3 nucleotide sequence: TGTGCCAGCAGCCCAGGGCTACCCCGTGGGGACACTGAAGCTTTCTTT.

This clone has a handful of counts. The chain couples TRBV9 to TRBJ2-3, with TRBD2 identical over 13 bases. Germline trimming cut 4 bases from V and 3 bases from J; bases unmatched to any gene: 5. CDR3 length: 16 amino acids. The germline V gene has CDR1 SGDLS and CDR2 YYNGEE. CDR3 loop: CASSLGTSGATDTQYF. The CDR3 nucleotides are TGTGCCAGCAGCCTCGGGACTAGCGGGGCGACAGATACGCAGTATTTT.

V is TRBV30 and J is TRBJ2-1, with 9 bases that match TRBD2. Trimming removed 3 bases from V and 1 base from J; junction bases left unmatched: 4. Germline CDR1 reads GTSNPN; CDR2 reads SVGIG (reference sequence). The CDR3 sequence is 15 residues long. CDR3: CAWRAGGVSYNEQFF. In DNA form, the CDR3 reads TGTGCCTGGAGGGCGGGGGGGGTATCCTACAATGAGCAGTTCTTC.

The V call is TRBV4-2, the J call TRBJ1-2; 8 positions match TRBD1. The CDR3 is 13 amino acids. Losses at the gene ends were 10 bases for V and 7 bases for J; bases not matched to a gene: 11. Looked up from germline, CDR1 is LGHNA and CDR2 is YNFKEQ. The CDR3 DNA reads as TGTGCCACCCAGGACAGGGTTTTTGGTGGCTACACCTTC. Its translation: CATQDRVFGGYTF.

The chain carries TRBV9 and TRBJ1-2; 9 bases fit TRBD1. V shed 3 bases, J shed 3 bases, and the junction held 6 bases outside the gene matches. The CDR3 runs to 15 residues. Germline CDR1 reads SGDLS; CDR2 reads YYNGEE. This CDR3 reads CASSANRDRDYGYTF. The CDR3 DNA follows: TGTGCCAGCAGCGCCAACCGGGACAGGGACTATGGCTACACCTTC.

This chain connects TRBV7-9 to TRBJ2-6; 7 bases are a match to TRBD1. Germline CDR1 SEHNR, CDR2 FQNEAQ (reference sequence). V was pared by 11 bases and J by 0 bases, with 16 bases of the junction left unmatched. The CDR3 is 18 amino acids. CDR3 region: CAEGANRGPHSGANVLTF. CDR3 coding DNA: TGTGCCGAGGGGGCCAACAGGGGTCCTCACTCTGGGGCCAACGTCCTGACTTTC.

The rearrangement uses TRBV5-1 and TRBJ1-4; 10 bases line up with TRBD1. The germline V gene has CDR1 SGHRS and CDR2 YFSETQ. V dropped 2 bases and J dropped 8; count of bases not matched to a gene: 3. This CDR3 has 14 residues. The CDR3 is CASSLGTGEEKLFF. As DNA, the CDR3 is TGCGCCAGCAGCTTAGGGACAGGGGAGGAAAAACTGTTTTTT.

This chain links TRBV19 with TRBJ1-5, with a tentative D call TRBD1 (6 bases). The V end lost 2 bases, the J end lost 5 bases, and 19 bases lay between the germline ends. The CDR3 runs to 17 residues. CDR1 LNHDA and CDR2 SQIVND come from the germline V gene (reference sequence). The CDR3 loop reads CASSIFDRPKSYQPQHF. In nucleotides, the CDR3 is TGTGCCAGTAGTATATTCGACAGGCCGAAATCGTATCAGCCCCAGCATTTT.

J is TRBJ2-7 and V is TRBV9; 7 bases map to TRBD2. V shed 0 bases and J 1 base; nucleotides not matched to a gene: 4. The CDR3 totals 15 residues. Germline V gives CDR1 SGDLS, CDR2 YYNGEE. CDR3 loop: CASSVGGAGSYEQYF. The CDR3 DNA follows: TGTGCCAGCAGCGTAGGGGGAGCGGGATCCTACGAGCAGTACTTC. Full variable domain (rest looked up from reference TRBV9 and TRBJ2-7): DSGVTQTPKHLITATGQRVTLRCSPRSGDLSVYWYQQSLDQGLQFLIQYYNGEERAKGNILERFSAQQFPDLHSELNLSSLELGDSALYFCASSVGGAGSYEQYFGPGTRLTVT.

By share, this clone ranks as large. CDR3: CASSQDTGTGGYEQYF. DNA for the CDR3: TGCGCCAGCAGCCAAGACACCGGGACAGGGGGCTACGAGCAGTACTTC. The gene calls are TRBV4-3 and TRBJ2-7; TRBD1 matches at 11 bases. The V and J ends lost 0 bases and 3 bases, in that order; junction bases with no gene match: 4. CDR1 and CDR2 (germline): LGHNA, YSLEER. The CDR3 consists of 16 residues.